These 22 T cell receptor beta chains share one sample of origin, sequenced in a study of control samples from healthy donors and cancer patients. Produced via immunoSEQ multiplex PCR; TCRdb's table is partial and in-frame only. Of 230,000 or so clones in the sample, 85% to 95% are singletons; the top ten hold around 1.5%. Sequencing input: blood. These receptors all stem from a man between 45 and 60 years old in good health.

CDR3 nucleotide sequence: TGCGCCAGCAGCTTTTCGTCGCCCAGCCGAGCTGAAGCTTTCTTT. Its translation is CASSFSSPSRAEAFF. This chain joins TRBV5-1 and TRBJ1-1; D gene uncertain. Trimming cost V 2 bases and J 6 bases, with 17 bases left between them. Germline lookup yields CDR1 SGHRS and CDR2 YFSETQ. The CDR3 totals 15 residues.

This chain uses TRBV6-2 or TRBV6-3 with TRBJ2-5, with a tentative D call TRBD1 (6 bases). The length of the CDR3 is 14 residues. V lost 1 base, J lost 5 bases, and 11 bases lay in between. Per the germline V gene, CDR1 is MNHEY and CDR2 is SVGEGT. CDR3 sequence reads: CASSYFGDMETQYF. The CDR3 DNA follows: TGTGCCAGCAGTTACTTCGGGGACATGGAGACCCAGTACTTC.

The V call is TRBV27, the J call TRBJ1-4; perhaps TRBD1 as D (5 bases). The V gene lost 4 bases and the J gene lost 6 bases, with 18 bases spanning the gap. The CDR3 contains 16 residues. CDR1 MNHEY and CDR2 SMNVEV come from the germline V gene (reference sequence). CDR3 bases: TGTGCCAGCAGTTCATCCAGGGCCCCGGGGTATGAAAAACTGTTTTTT. Protein sequence: CASSSSRAPGYEKLFF. Together with reference TRBV27 and TRBJ1-4, the CDR3 gives the full variable domain: EAQVTQNPRYLITVTGKKLTVTCSQNMNHEYMSWYRQDPGLGLRQIYYSMNVEVTDKGDVPEGYKVSRKEKRNFPLILESPSPNQTSLYFCASSSSRAPGYEKLFFGSGTQLSVL.

The chain has TRBV2 and TRBJ2-1; TRBD1 matches at 11 bases. The CDR3 runs 15 residues. Trimming took 5 bases from V and 4 from J; bases not matched to a gene: 4. CDR1 is SNHLY, CDR2 FYNNEI, per germline. For the CDR3, the DNA is TGTGCCAGCAGTTCCGGGACAGGGGGTTACAATGAGCAGTTCTTC. Protein: CASSSGTGGYNEQFF. Supplemented by reference TRBV2 and TRBJ2-1, the full variable domain reads EPEVTQTPSHQVTQMGQEVILRCVPISNHLYFYWYRQILGQKVEFLVSFYNNEISEKSEIFDDQFSVERPDGSNFTLKIRSTKLEDSAMYFCASSSGTGGYNEQFFGPGTRLTVL.

The chain recombines TRBV6-5 with TRBJ1-5; D gene unclear. Germline values: CDR1 MNHEY, CDR2 SVGAGI. This CDR3 has 13 residues. Trimming pared 6 bases from V and 2 bases from J, leaving 8 bases between. The DNA of the CDR3 is TGTGCCAGCAGGGGCGAAGGCAATCAGCCCCAGCATTTT. Its protein product is CASRGEGNQPQHF.

The chain couples TRBV18 to TRBJ2-3; 9 nucleotides align to TRBD1. Germline assignment: CDR1 KGHSH and CDR2 LQKENI. Germline trimming cut 1 base from V and 5 bases from J; bases unmatched to any gene: 4. The CDR3 runs 15 residues. The CDR3 nucleotides are TGTGCCAGCTCACCACGGACAGGGGAACGAGATACGCAGTATTTT. Encoded protein: CASSPRTGERDTQYF.

V gene TRBV5-1 combines with J gene TRBJ2-2; perhaps TRBD1 as D (5 bases). Germline CDR1 is SGHRS and CDR2 is YFSETQ. The CDR3 length is 15 residues. Trimming cost V 4 bases and J 6 bases, with 16 bases left between them. CDR3 amino acids: CASSTQGNGAGELFF. CDR3 nucleotides: TGCGCCAGCAGCACTCAGGGTAATGGGGCCGGGGAGCTGTTTTTT.

This chain links TRBV10-2 with TRBJ1-3; D call uncertain. Germline assignment: CDR1 WSHSY and CDR2 SAAADI. V lost 3 bases to trimming and J lost 4 bases, with 7 bases between them. This CDR3 contains 13 residues. The CDR3 region is CASSETTGNTIYF. In nucleotides, the CDR3 is TGCGCCAGCAGTGAAACAACGGGAAACACCATATATTTT.

This sequence joins TRBV7-9 and TRBJ1-1, with 9 bases identical to TRBD1. After removal of 4 bases from V and 3 bases from J, the junction contained 12 bases not matched to a gene. From germline, CDR1 is SEHNR and CDR2 FQNEAQ (reference sequence). The CDR3 length is 17 residues. The CDR3 coding sequence is TGTGCCAGCAGCTCGCAGGGACAGGGAAAGCGGGACACTGAAGCTTTCTTT. Translating it yields CASSSQGQGKRDTEAFF.

This chain joins TRBV2 and TRBJ2-5; 9 bases agree with TRBD2. V lost 7 bases and J lost 4; bases outside the gene matches: 1. CDR1 is SNHLY and CDR2 is FYNNEI in the germline V gene. The CDR3 extends over 12 amino acids. In DNA form, the CDR3 reads TGTGCCAGCATGACTAGCGGAGAGACCCAGTACTTC. It is translated as CASMTSGETQYF.

CDR3: CASSLRGGWDTQYF. CDR3 bases: TGTGCCAGCAGCTTAAGGGGGGGCTGGGATACGCAGTATTTT. This chain uses TRBV7-2 with TRBJ2-3; the D gene is possibly TRBD2 (7 bases). CDR3 size: 14 residues. Between the trimmed V and J ends, which lost 2 bases and 6 bases, there was a span of 12 bases. Per the germline V gene, CDR1 is SGHTA and CDR2 is FQGNSA.

The rearrangement joins TRBV11-2 to TRBJ1-2; D call uncertain. Trimming shortened V by 0 bases and J by 4 bases, and 9 bases separated the two germline ends. CDR1 SGHAT and CDR2 FQNNGV come from the germline V gene. This CDR3 comprises 14 residues. The CDR3 coding sequence is TGTGCCAGCAGCTTAGATAGGAGTTCCTATGGCTACACCTTC. Its protein is CASSLDRSSYGYTF.

The J gene is TRBJ1-2, the V gene TRBV6-5; no clear D gene. Trimming took 0 bases from V and 3 from J, leaving 11 bases between them. This CDR3 has 15 amino acids. The germline V gene encodes CDR1 MNHEY and CDR2 SVGAGI. CDR3 nucleotides: TGTGCCAGCAGTTACTCCGCCGCAAGGGACTATGGCTACACCTTC. As protein: CASSYSAARDYGYTF.

V gene TRBV3-1 (or the pseudogene TRBV3-2) combines with J gene TRBJ1-2; D not resolved. V was pared by 4 bases and J by 2 bases, with 8 bases between. The germline V gene has CDR1 LGHDT and CDR2 YNNKEL (reference sequence). The CDR3 extends over 13 amino acids. The CDR3 DNA is TGTGCCAGCAGCCTGTCCTCGAACTATGGCTACACCTTC. Translation: CASSLSSNYGYTF.

The chain is built from TRBV27 and TRBJ1-1; D not resolved. With 8 bases removed from V and 4 bases from J, the gap between germline ends came to 8 bases. CDR3 length equals 11 residues. Germline values: CDR1 MNHEY, CDR2 SMNVEV (reference sequence). The CDR3 reads CASEEGTEAFF. The CDR3, as DNA: TGTGCCAGCGAAGAGGGCACTGAAGCTTTCTTT.

The V call is TRBV10-3, the J call TRBJ1-6; D is perhaps TRBD1 (5 bases). V dropped 3 bases and J dropped 10 bases, with 13 bases sitting between them. Germline CDR1 ENHRY, CDR2 SYGVKD. The CDR3 is 14 amino acids. The CDR3 reads CAISEIRVESPLHF. DNA for the CDR3: TGTGCCATCAGTGAAATCAGGGTGGAGTCACCCCTCCACTTT.

The rearrangement links TRBV5-6 to TRBJ1-1; 9 bases agree with TRBD1. Germline V gene data show CDR1 as SGHDT and CDR2 as YYEEEE. The CDR3 sequence is 16 residues long. V dropped 4 bases and J dropped 1; count of bases not matched to a gene: 8. CDR3 in DNA: TGTGCCAGCAGCCGTAAAGAACAGGGGGCGAACACTGAAGCTTTCTTT. Amino acid sequence: CASSRKEQGANTEAFF.

This clone was observed a handful of times. V usage is TRBV2 and J usage is TRBJ2-2; either TRBD1 or TRBD2 may fit D (5 bases each). From germline, CDR1 is SNHLY and CDR2 FYNNEI. V was trimmed by 7 bases and J by 9 bases, leaving 12 bases between them. CDR3 length: 12 amino acids. The CDR3 protein is CASTEGRRELFF. In DNA, the CDR3 is TGTGCCAGCACCGAGGGACGAAGGGAGCTGTTTTTT.

This clone appeared once. The rearrangement uses TRBV29-1 and TRBJ1-2; TRBD1 is a possible D gene (5 bases). The CDR3 runs 12 residues. Trimming took 7 bases from V and 2 from J, leaving 11 bases between them. CDR1 and CDR2 (germline): SQVTM, ANQGSEA. The CDR3 DNA reads TGCAGCGCCCCGACAGAGAACTATGGCTACACCTTC. As protein: CSAPTENYGYTF. Using reference TRBV29-1 and TRBJ1-2 for the parts outside the CDR3, the full variable domain is SAVISQKPSRDICQRGTSLTIQCQVDSQVTMMFWYRQQPGQSLTLIATANQGSEATYESGFVIDKFPISRPNLTFSTLTVSNMSPEDSSIYLCSAPTENYGYTFGSGTRLTVV.

The chain combines TRBV25-1 with TRBJ2-2; TRBD2 is a possible D gene (5 bases). Trimming stripped 3 bases from V and 3 bases from J, with 14 bases between. Germline assignment: CDR1 MGHDK and CDR2 SYGVNS. The CDR3 totals 16 residues. The chain's CDR3 is CASSDPRSVDTGELFF. DNA for the CDR3: TGTGCCAGCAGTGATCCTCGTAGCGTCGACACCGGGGAGCTGTTTTTT.

This chain connects TRBV9 to TRBJ1-4, with D possibly TRBD1 on 6 matching bases. The germline gives CDR1 SGDLS, CDR2 YYNGEE. The CDR3 has 15 amino acids. The V end was cut by 4 bases, the J end by 5 bases, with 15 bases between. The CDR3: CASSSAVGGNEKLFF. DNA for the CDR3: TGTGCCAGCAGCTCAGCGGTCGGGGGCAATGAAAAACTGTTTTTT. Looking up the rest from reference TRBV9 and TRBJ1-4 gives the full variable domain: DSGVTQTPKHLITATGQRVTLRCSPRSGDLSVYWYQQSLDQGLQFLIQYYNGEERAKGNILERFSAQQFPDLHSELNLSSLELGDSALYFCASSSAVGGNEKLFFGSGTQLSVL.

This chain uses TRBV5-5 with TRBJ1-5; D not certain. With 0 bases removed from V and 5 bases from J, the gap between germline ends came to 3 bases. This CDR3 has 12 residues. In germline, CDR1 is SGHKS, CDR2 YYEKEE (reference sequence). As DNA, the CDR3 is TGTGCCAGCAGCTTGGAAGATCAGCCCCAGCATTTT. Translated: CASSLEDQPQHF.